A single sample is the source of the 20 T cell receptor beta chains below, sequenced in a study of CD8 T cells in Susac syndrome. RNA in amounts of roughly 0.5 to 1 ug was reverse transcribed with random hexamers. Each CDR3 protein gets one entry after TCRdb re-called the immunoSEQ multiplex PCR reads with MiXCR. This sample has about 66,000 distinct CDR3 sequences, with about 94% found just once. The sample consisted of CD8+ T cells from PBMCs. These receptors all come from a human donor with multiple sclerosis.

The chain has TRBV3-1 and TRBJ2-3; no clear D. CDR3 length: 15 amino acids. Germline CDR1 and CDR2: LGHDT and YNNKEL (reference sequence). Trimming cost V 2 bases and J 6 bases, with 15 bases left between them. The CDR3 DNA sequence: TGTGCCAGCAGCCAATCGTCACTAACTCTGGATACGCAGTATTTT. It encodes CASSQSSLTLDTQYF.

The V gene is TRBV5-6, the J gene TRBJ2-1; D tentatively reads TRBD1 or TRBD2 (5 bases each). CDR3 length: 14 amino acids. The germline V and J ends were trimmed by 5 bases and 6 bases, with 15 bases remaining between them. Germline V gene data show CDR1 as SGHDT and CDR2 as YYEEEE. The CDR3 loop is CASRKGTSANEQFF. In nucleotides, the CDR3 is TGTGCCAGCAGGAAAGGGACCTCGGCCAATGAGCAGTTCTTC.

The gene calls are TRBV12-3 or TRBV12-4 and TRBJ2-7, with TRBD1 matching 8 bases. J lost 5 bases, V lost 0 bases, and 0 bases had no gene match. This CDR3 has 13 amino acids. CDR3 sequence (DNA): TGTGCCAGCAGTTTAGCCAGGGGGCACGAGCAGTACTTC. Translated, it gives CASSLARGHEQYF.

This clonotype has a single count. The chain couples TRBV28 to TRBJ1-4; D is unresolved. CDR1 is MDHEN and CDR2 is SYDVKM in the germline V gene. V was trimmed by 6 bases and J by 8 bases, leaving 19 bases between them. The CDR3 consists of 15 residues. CDR3 loop: CASRVTGSRGEKLFF. The CDR3 DNA reads TGTGCCAGCAGGGTCACGGGATCTCGAGGGGAAAAACTGTTTTTT.

The chain joins TRBV5-5 to TRBJ1-1; weak D call: TRBD1 (5 bases). The CDR3 extends over 13 amino acids. V lost 2 bases and J 6 bases, leaving 11 bases between the germline ends. Germline CDR1 reads SGHKS; CDR2 reads YYEKEE (reference sequence). As DNA, the CDR3 is TGTGCCAGCAGCTTCCCGGGGGGGGCTGAAGCTTTCTTT. It is translated as CASSFPGGAEAFF.

The J gene is TRBJ2-7, the V gene TRBV6-5; 8 bases are shared with TRBD2. Trimming took 4 bases from V and 5 from J; bases not matched to a gene: 13. Germline CDR1 and CDR2: MNHEY and SVGAGI. CDR3 length: 16 residues. This CDR3 reads CASSSTRGGPPHEQYF. The DNA for the CDR3 is TGTGCCAGCAGTTCGACCCGGGGGGGGCCGCCCCACGAGCAGTACTTC.

This clonotype was counted a single time. The chain couples TRBV7-3 to TRBJ2-7; D is uncertain. CDR3 length equals 12 residues. CDR1 and CDR2 (germline): SGHTA, FQGTGA. V dropped 4 bases and J dropped 6 bases, with 10 bases sitting between them. As DNA, the CDR3 is TGTGCCAGCAGCTCCTTGGCACTCGAGCAGTACTTC. Encoded protein: CASSSLALEQYF.

The chain is built from TRBV27 and TRBJ2-3; perhaps TRBD2 as D (5 bases). CDR1 and CDR2 (germline): MNHEY, SMNVEV (reference sequence). CDR3 length: 14 residues. The V gene lost 7 bases and the J gene lost 4 bases, with 15 bases spanning the gap. Here the CDR3 reads CASTALSGSDTQYF. The CDR3 nucleotides read TGTGCCAGCACCGCCCTCAGCGGTTCAGATACGCAGTATTTT.

Only one count was recorded for this clonotype. CDR3 in DNA: TGTGCCAGCAGTCTAGGGACTAGCGGGGGACCAGATACGCAGTATTTT. This gives the protein CASSLGTSGGPDTQYF. The chain is built from TRBV12-3 or TRBV12-4 and TRBJ2-3; 14 bases fit TRBD2. The CDR3 spans 16 residues. Losses at the gene ends were 5 bases for V and 4 bases for J; bases not matched to a gene: 5.

This rearrangement joins TRBV7-9 to TRBJ2-7; D may correspond to TRBD1 or TRBD2 (5 bases each). Trimming shortened V by 4 bases and J by 6 bases, and 10 bases separated the two germline ends. The CDR3 consists of 12 residues. In germline, CDR1 is SEHNR, CDR2 FQNEAQ (reference sequence). The DNA of the CDR3 is TGTGCCAGCAGCTGGGACCTTAGCGAGCAGTACTTC. This translates into CASSWDLSEQYF.

The rearrangement uses TRBV24-1 and TRBJ2-1; 11 nucleotides agree with TRBD2. The CDR3 extends over 16 amino acids. After removal of 1 base from V and 9 bases from J, the junction contained 7 bases not matched to a gene. Germline loops: CDR1 KGHDR, CDR2 SFDVKD. The CDR3 reads CATSDLTLGLAGEQFF. The CDR3 nucleotides read TGTGCCACCAGTGATTTAACTTTAGGACTAGCGGGTGAGCAGTTCTTC.

The rearrangement links TRBV6-1 to TRBJ2-5; D perhaps matches TRBD2 (5 bases). V dropped 6 bases and J dropped 5 bases, with 22 bases sitting between them. The CDR3 totals 16 residues. Germline V gives CDR1 MNHNS, CDR2 SASEGT. The CDR3 spells CASSPGGLGLRETQYF. CDR3 bases: TGTGCCAGCAGCCCGGGCGGGCTCGGGCTTCGGGAGACCCAGTACTTC.

The gene calls are TRBV27 and TRBJ2-6; D remains unclear. This CDR3 has 15 amino acids. From germline, CDR1 is MNHEY and CDR2 SMNVEV (reference sequence). V lost 5 bases, J lost 0 bases, and 8 bases lay in between. The CDR3 region has the DNA TGTGCCAGCAGTCCTTTGAGCTCTGGGGCCAACGTCCTGACTTTC. It is translated as CASSPLSSGANVLTF.

This sequence joins TRBV29-1 and TRBJ2-2; D remains ambiguous. This CDR3 has 12 residues. Trimming removed 3 bases from V and 6 bases from J, with 8 bases in between. CDR1 SQVTM and CDR2 ANQGSEA come from the germline V gene. This chain's CDR3 is CSVDSLSGELFF. CDR3 nucleotides: TGCAGCGTTGACTCCCTTTCCGGGGAGCTGTTTTTT.

The chain is built from TRBV11-2 and TRBJ1-2, with D maybe TRBD1 (5 bases). Trimming shortened V by 4 bases and J by 4 bases, and 10 bases separated the two germline ends. The CDR3 totals 13 residues. Germline V gives CDR1 SGHAT, CDR2 FQNNGV. CDR3: CASSSPGTYGYTF. As DNA, the CDR3 is TGTGCCAGCAGCTCCCCAGGGACCTATGGCTACACCTTC.

The chain combines TRBV6-2 or TRBV6-3 with TRBJ2-1; 13 nucleotides match TRBD2. Unmatched junction bases numbered 11, after V lost 8 bases and J lost 1 base. This CDR3 spans 18 amino acids. Per the germline V gene, CDR1 is MNHEY and CDR2 is SVGEGT. CDR3 sequence (DNA): TGTGCCAGCGGAGCGACTAGCGGGGGGCCATCTTCCTACAATGAGCAGTTCTTC. Translating it yields CASGATSGGPSSYNEQFF.

This clonotype was seen a single time. This sequence joins TRBV28 and TRBJ1-5; D may be TRBD1 (5 bases). Between the trimmed V and J ends, which lost 4 bases and 7 bases, there was a span of 17 bases. There are 15 residues in the CDR3. CDR1 is MDHEN, CDR2 SYDVKM, per germline. CDR3 sequence reads: CASSYDLGLEQPQHF. CDR3 in DNA: TGTGCCAGCAGTTACGACCTGGGACTCGAACAGCCCCAGCATTTT. Using reference TRBV28 and TRBJ1-5 for the parts outside the CDR3, the full variable domain is DVKVTQSSRYLVKRTGEKVFLECVQDMDHENMFWYRQDPGLGLRLIYFSYDVKMKEKGDIPEGYSVSREKKERFSLILESASTNQTSMYLCASSYDLGLEQPQHFGDGTRLSIL.

The J gene is TRBJ2-7, the V gene TRBV19; TRBD2 matches 10 bases. Germline V gives CDR1 LNHDA, CDR2 SQIVND (reference sequence). Trimming removed 4 bases from V and 1 base from J; junction bases left unmatched: 4. The CDR3 consists of 15 residues. DNA of the CDR3: TGTGCCAGTAGTAGTAGCGGGGGGCCATCCTACGAGCAGTACTTC. Translated: CASSSSGGPSYEQYF.

CDR3 nucleotides: TGTGCCTGTTCTGATTGGTCCGGGACAGGGGTAAACACCGGGGAGCTGTTTTTT. Amino acids: CACSDWSGTGVNTGELFF. V usage is TRBV30 and J usage is TRBJ2-2; 10 bases are shared with TRBD1. V lost 6 bases and J lost 2; bases outside the gene matches: 15. The germline V gene encodes CDR1 GTSNPN and CDR2 SVGIG (reference sequence). The CDR3 runs 18 residues.

This clonotype has just one count. The chain employs TRBV6-4 and TRBJ2-3, with 7 bases aligning to TRBD2. The CDR3 is 17 amino acids. V shed 0 bases, J shed 2 bases, and the junction held 8 bases outside the gene matches. The germline V gene has CDR1 MRHNA and CDR2 SNTAGT. In nucleotides, the CDR3 is TGTGCCAGCAGTGACTCGATCTCTAGCGGCCCCACAGATACGCAGTATTTT. Translating it yields CASSDSISSGPTDTQYF.